The rows below give T cell receptor beta chains drawn from one sample of a study of blood T cell repertoires in COVID-19. Method: immunoSEQ multiplex PCR; TCRdb's copy keeps in-frame clones and lacks some. The sample includes some 220,000 clones, 70% to 90% of them seen just once. The specimen was peripheral blood. Source of these receptors: a man aged 45 to 65 who had recovered from COVID-19. Each CDR3 is given with its conserved first and last residue. A D gene is named only where the DNA matches it firmly. Part of the rows lack a size; the others show once, few, many or a class for expanded clones.

.,TRBV6-6,.,TRBJ1-6,CASSYGGRNSPLHF,TGTGCCAGCAGTTACGGGGGCCGTAATTCACCCCTCCACTTT
.,TRBV10-3,few,TRBJ1-6,CATGVDSPLHF,TGTGCCACAGGGGTGGATTCACCCCTCCACTTT
TRBD1,TRBV5-1,.,TRBJ2-2,CAGRTGVNTGELFF,TGCGCCGGTCGGACAGGGGTCAACACCGGGGAGCTGTTTTTT
TRBD2,TRBV7-2,.,TRBJ2-2,CASRGGLVTGELFF,TGTGCCAGCAGGGGGGGACTAGTCACCGGGGAGCTGTTTTTT
.,TRBV4-2,.,TRBJ1-5,CASSQDRDYSNQPQHF,TGTGCCAGCAGCCAAGACAGGGATTATAGCAATCAGCCCCAGCATTTT
TRBD1,TRBV4-2,.,TRBJ1-4,CASSPTHRGINEKLFF,TGTGCCAGCAGCCCGACCCACAGGGGAATCAATGAAAAACTGTTTTTT
.,TRBV20-1,.,TRBJ1-1,CSARFRVEVFF,TGCAGTGCTAGGTTCCGGGTTGAAGTTTTCTTT
TRBD2,TRBV28,.,TRBJ2-7,CASSLGGLAGAYEQYF,TGTGCCAGCAGTTTAGGGGGACTAGCGGGAGCCTACGAGCAGTACTTC
.,TRBV30,.,TRBJ1-6,CAWSVQLGGSSPLHF,TGTGCCTGGAGTGTACAGTTGGGGGGAAGTTCACCCCTCCACTTT
.,TRBV13,.,TRBJ2-3,CASSLGGHTDTQYF,TGTGCCAGCAGCCTAGGCGGTCACACAGATACGCAGTATTTT
.,TRBV12-3/TRBV12-4,many,TRBJ1-3,CAFTGSAGNTIYF,TGTGCCTTTACAGGGTCGGCTGGAAACACCATATATTTT
TRBD2,TRBV6-2/TRBV6-3,.,TRBJ2-7,CASSYSSGSYEQYF,TGTGCCAGCAGTTATTCTAGCGGATCCTACGAGCAGTACTTC
.,TRBV9,many,TRBJ2-5,CASSVPGSGETQYF,TGTGCCAGCAGCGTTCCGGGGTCGGGGGAGACCCAGTACTTC
TRBD1,TRBV5-1,.,TRBJ2-1,CASSLADRGPYNEQFF,TGCGCCAGCAGCTTGGCAGACAGGGGGCCCTACAATGAGCAGTTCTTC
TRBD2,TRBV13,once,TRBJ2-3,CASSLILAGGGTDTQYF,TGTGCCAGCAGCTTGATCCTAGCGGGAGGAGGAACAGATACGCAGTATTTT
TRBD1,TRBV9,.,TRBJ2-7,CASSSPGTGSSEQYF,TGTGCCAGCAGCTCACCCGGGACAGGGTCCAGCGAGCAGTACTTC
TRBD1,TRBV7-2,.,TRBJ1-1,CASSLHRGVEAFF,TGTGCCAGCAGCTTACACAGGGGTGTTGAAGCTTTCTTT
.,TRBV21-1,.,TRBJ2-2,CASSTTSGPNTGELFF,TGTGCCAGCAGCACCACTAGCGGGCCGAACACCGGGGAGCTGTTTTTT
TRBD2,TRBV7-9,.,TRBJ2-5,CASSPYTRLAGGFGETQYF,TGTGCCAGCAGCCCCTATACCCGACTAGCGGGAGGTTTCGGAGAGACCCAGTACTTC
.,TRBV27,.,TRBJ2-7,CASSLRGTSYEQYF,TGTGCCAGCAGTTTGAGGGGGACCTCCTACGAGCAGTACTTC
TRBD2,TRBV3-1/TRBV3-2,.,TRBJ2-2,CASSQAPRLAGGVGELFF,TGTGCCAGCAGCCAAGCCCCAAGACTAGCGGGAGGGGTCGGGGAGCTGTTTTTT
TRBD2,TRBV20-1,.,TRBJ2-3,CSASRLAGVSDTQYF,TGCAGTGCTAGTCGACTAGCGGGAGTGTCAGATACGCAGTATTTT
.,TRBV3-1/TRBV3-2,.,TRBJ2-2,CASSLNAVLRTGELFF,TGTGCCAGCAGCCTAAACGCGGTTTTGAGGACCGGGGAGCTGTTTTTT
.,TRBV27,.,TRBJ2-5,CASRALGRPLRETQYF,TGTGCCAGCAGGGCCCTCGGGAGACCCTTGAGGGAGACCCAGTACTTC
.,TRBV10-3,few,TRBJ2-3,CAISGTTTDTQYF,TGTGCCATCAGCGGGACAACAACAGATACGCAGTATTTT
TRBD2,TRBV29-1,once,TRBJ2-7,CSVLASGTSYEQYF,TGCAGCGTTCTGGCCAGCGGGACCTCCTACGAGCAGTACTTC
TRBD1,TRBV6-1,.,TRBJ2-5,CASSEARTGTGTQYF,TGTGCCAGCAGTGAAGCTCGGACAGGGACAGGGACCCAGTACTTC
.,TRBV28,.,TRBJ2-7,CASRLSGLYEQYF,TGTGCCAGCAGGCTATCAGGTTTATACGAGCAGTACTTC
.,TRBV19,.,TRBJ1-4,CASSEGRKLFF,TGTGCCAGTAGTGAGGGTCGAAAACTGTTTTTT
.,TRBV5-5,.,TRBJ1-2,CASSLGHGISNYGYTF,TGTGCCAGCAGCTTGGGACACGGTATTTCTAACTATGGCTACACCTTC
TRBD2,TRBV5-8,.,TRBJ2-6,CASSRPGLAGGSGANVLTF,TGTGCCAGCAGTAGACCGGGACTAGCGGGGGGCTCTGGGGCCAACGTCCTGACTTTC
.,TRBV30,once,TRBJ2-5,CAWETGPRTQYF,TGTGCCTGGGAGACAGGCCCCAGGACCCAGTACTTC
.,TRBV21-1,.,TRBJ2-7,CASSKELRTGLYSSYEQYF,TGTGCCAGCAGCAAAGAATTGCGGACAGGGTTATATAGCTCCTACGAGCAGTACTTC
.,TRBV29-1,.,TRBJ2-3,CSVLSPRDTQYF,TGCAGCGTCTTGTCCCCCCGGGATACGCAGTATTTT
TRBD1,TRBV9,.,TRBJ2-1,CASSVVGGQGSGFSYNEQFF,TGTGCCAGCAGCGTAGTAGGGGGACAGGGGTCCGGCTTCTCCTACAATGAGCAGTTCTTC
.,TRBV20-1,.,TRBJ2-4,CSASSRLDYRIQYF,TGCAGTGCTAGTAGTAGGCTAGACTACCGGATTCAGTACTTC
.,TRBV19,few,TRBJ1-3,CASTGDSGNTIYF,TGTGCCAGTACGGGAGACTCTGGAAACACCATATATTTT
.,TRBV2,.,TRBJ2-7,CASRSGQGYEQYF,TGTGCCAGCAGATCGGGACAAGGGTACGAGCAGTACTTC
.,TRBV24-1,.,TRBJ1-5,CATSDPTGDQPQHF,TGTGCCACCAGTGACCCGACAGGCGATCAGCCCCAGCATTTT
TRBD1,TRBV6-1,.,TRBJ1-4,CASSERQGSELFF,TGTGCCAGCAGTGAGAGACAGGGTTCAGAACTGTTTTTT
.,TRBV5-6,.,TRBJ2-7,CASSLQWRGEQYF,TGTGCCAGCAGCTTACAATGGAGGGGCGAGCAGTACTTC
.,TRBV2,.,TRBJ1-2,CASSEQLRYAGYTF,TGTGCCAGCAGTGAACAACTTCGATATGCGGGCTACACCTTC
.,TRBV7-9,.,TRBJ1-5,CASSLEVRGRGQPQHF,TGTGCCAGCAGCTTAGAAGTCAGGGGCCGGGGACAGCCCCAGCATTTT
TRBD2,TRBV15,.,TRBJ2-3,CATSRGLAGVTADTQYF,TGTGCCACCAGCCGCGGACTAGCGGGAGTTACTGCAGATACGCAGTATTTT
.,TRBV28,.,TRBJ1-5,CASSLTGPVSNQPQHF,TGTGCCAGCAGCCTGACAGGTCCCGTTAGCAATCAGCCCCAGCATTTT
TRBD1,TRBV18,.,TRBJ2-2,CASSPGQGATGELFF,TGTGCCAGCTCACCGGGACAGGGGGCCACCGGGGAGCTGTTTTTT
.,TRBV19,.,TRBJ1-4,CASSPNRVQPSNEKLFF,TGTGCCAGTAGCCCCAACAGGGTTCAACCCTCTAATGAAAAACTGTTTTTT
TRBD1,TRBV19,.,TRBJ1-1,CASISDRVGTEAFF,TGTGCCAGTATTTCAGACAGGGTGGGCACTGAAGCTTTCTTT
.,TRBV21-1,.,TRBJ1-2,CASSKRGQINYGYTF,TGTGCCAGCAGCAAACGGGGACAGATCAACTATGGCTACACCTTC